This is a list of T cell receptor beta chains from one sample in a study of beta chain features in type 1 diabetes. This table comes from immunoSEQ multiplex PCR, and its TCRdb copy is limited to in-frame clones, with some not included. The sample lists around 250,000 clones; about 70% were seen once. Sequencing was carried out using naive CD4+ T cells from blood. The origin of the receptors is a young man in good health. The CDR3 runs from the conserved cysteine through the conserved F or W. D genes are given only for firm matches. The listing skips clone size in some rows; elsewhere it reads once, few, many or a size class.

DNA: TGTGCCAGCAGCGGGCGTGTGGGGACAGCGAGAGAGTTCGAATACTTC
CDR3: CASSGRVGTAREFEYF
V: TRBV7-9
J: TRBJ2-5
D: TRBD1
size: NA

DNA: TGTGCCAGCAACGTGAACACCGGGGAGCTGTTTTTT
CDR3: CASNVNTGELFF
V: TRBV7-2
J: TRBJ2-2
D: NA
size: few

DNA: TGTGCCAACCGGTCACAGGGAGATTCACCCCTCCACTTT
CDR3: CANRSQGDSPLHF
V: TRBV10-3
J: TRBJ1-6
D: NA
size: NA

DNA: TGCAGCGTCGCCCGACGGAGGGTCGGCAATGAGCAGTTCTTC
CDR3: CSVARRRVGNEQFF
V: TRBV29-1
J: TRBJ2-1
D: NA
size: few

DNA: TGTGCCTGGAGGCCGAGGCAAACCTACGAGCAGTACTTC
CDR3: CAWRPRQTYEQYF
V: TRBV30
J: TRBJ2-7
D: NA
size: NA

DNA: TGCGCCAGCAGCCAAGATGGCGGGAGATACAATGAGCAGTTCTTC
CDR3: CASSQDGGRYNEQFF
V: TRBV4-3
J: TRBJ2-1
D: TRBD2
size: NA

DNA: TGTGCCAGCTCACCTACAGTCGACCCCTACAATGAGCAGTTCTTC
CDR3: CASSPTVDPYNEQFF
V: TRBV18
J: TRBJ2-1
D: NA
size: few

DNA: TGTGCCATCAGTGAGCGGACAGGGGGAAGTAATGAGCAGTTCTTC
CDR3: CAISERTGGSNEQFF
V: TRBV10-3
J: TRBJ2-1
D: TRBD1
size: NA

DNA: TGTGCCAGCAGCAGAACAGGGTCTGGGGCCAACGTCCTGACTTTC
CDR3: CASSRTGSGANVLTF
V: TRBV7-9
J: TRBJ2-6
D: NA
size: NA

DNA: TGTGCCAGCAGTCCGGGGCCCGGTGACCACGAGCAGTACTTC
CDR3: CASSPGPGDHEQYF
V: TRBV28
J: TRBJ2-7
D: NA
size: NA

DNA: TGCGCCAGCAGCTCGACCGGGAACAAAAACATTCAGTACTTC
CDR3: CASSSTGNKNIQYF
V: TRBV5-1
J: TRBJ2-4
D: NA
size: few

DNA: TGTGCCTGGAGTGCGGGATCTAGCAATCAGCCCCAGCATTTT
CDR3: CAWSAGSSNQPQHF
V: TRBV30
J: TRBJ1-5
D: NA
size: few